The sequence of this T cell receptor (beta chain) was determined in a study of T cell repertoires in cytomegalovirus infection. Study as a whole: A matching HLA type, together with CMV infection, was signaled by public TCR beta signatures. Broader study findings: People with CMV and the relevant HLA were identified by cumulative public TCR beta family frequency. CMV-specific HLA-C-restricted TCR beta clonotypes dominated the ex vivo response.

V trimming: 4 bases; J trimming: 0 bases; junction bases outside the gene matches: 14. Per germline, CDR1 KGHSH and CDR2 LQKENI. The CDR3 contains 20 residues. On this clonotype itself: What it binds is not known.

One entry per CDR3 protein results from TCRdb running MiXCR on the reads. The sample has approximately 250,000 distinct CDR3 sequences, 8% to 9.5% seen once; the top ten hold about 16%. The origin of this receptor is a human donor in good health (CMV status not recorded). Some clones in this sample may be carry-over from other donors' samples. The chain recombines TRBV18 with TRBJ2-1; the match to TRBD2 covers 11 bases. Sequenced input: PBMCs. CDR3 sequence: CASSRGTGTSGTSSYNEQFF. CDR3 DNA: TGTGCCAGCTCACGGGGGACCGGGACTAGCGGTACAAGCTCCTACAATGAGCAGTTCTTC.